What follows are 18 T cell receptor beta chains derived from one specimen sequenced in a study of T cells in tuberculosis. Sorting used thawed, overnight-rested PBMC stained with anti-CD3, a viability dye and GMM-loaded CD1B tetramer. The CD1B tetramers carried C32 glucose monomycolate purified from Rhodococcus equi. Assay: immunoSEQ multiplex PCR; the TCRdb copy retains only in-frame clones and omits some. The data hold 54,000 or so clones, with under 90% observed a single time. The sequenced sample consisted of CD1b-GMM tetramer-negative cells sorted from PBMCs. These receptors originate from an adult woman with latent tuberculosis.

The chain carries TRBV19 and TRBJ2-1, with TRBD2 matching 16 bases. This CDR3 is built from 15 residues. From germline, CDR1 is LNHDA and CDR2 SQIVND (reference sequence). V trimming: 5 bases; J trimming: 7 bases; junction bases outside the gene matches: 2. DNA for the CDR3: TGTGCCAGTAGTTTGGGACTAGCGGGAGGGAATGAGCAGTTCTTC. As protein: CASSLGLAGGNEQFF. Filled out from reference TRBV19 and TRBJ2-1, the complete variable domain reads DGGITQSPKYLFRKEGQNVTLSCEQNLNHDAMYWYRQDPGQGLRLIYYSQIVNDFQKGDIAEGYSVSREKKESFPLTVTSAQKNPTAFYLCASSLGLAGGNEQFFGPGTRLTVL.

The chain is built from TRBV11-2 and TRBJ2-3; D possibly corresponds to TRBD2 (5 bases). V was shortened by 5 bases and J by 5 bases, with 14 bases between the two germline ends. The CDR3 spans 14 residues. Looked up from germline, CDR1 is SGHAT and CDR2 is FQNNGV. In DNA form, the CDR3 reads TGTGCCAGCAGCCCCGCGGGCGGACTAGATACGCAGTATTTT. This codes for CASSPAGGLDTQYF.

The CDR3 sequence: CASTPSGGPSYEQYF. The CDR3 bases are TGTGCCAGCACCCCTAGCGGGGGTCCTTCCTACGAGCAGTACTTC. The V gene is TRBV7-2, the J gene TRBJ2-7; 10 positions match TRBD2. Germline V gene sequence: CDR1 SGHTA, CDR2 FQGNSA. Germline trimming cut 7 bases from V and 1 base from J; bases unmatched to any gene: 7. CDR3 length equals 15 residues.

This chain joins TRBV27 and TRBJ2-7; D uncertain. This CDR3 has 13 residues. CDR1 is MNHEY, CDR2 SMNVEV, per germline (reference sequence). Trimming cost V 0 bases and J 0 bases, with 3 bases left between them. The CDR3 here is CASSLSLSYEQYF. In DNA form, the CDR3 reads TGTGCCAGCAGTTTATCCCTCTCCTACGAGCAGTACTTC.

The chain has TRBV4-3 and TRBJ1-5, with D maybe TRBD1 (6 bases). The CDR3 loop spans 21 amino acids. V was trimmed by 0 bases and J by 2 bases, leaving 26 bases between them. CDR1 is LGHNA and CDR2 is YSLEER in the germline V gene. CDR3 residues: CASSQDYEGHRISLGNQPQHF. DNA of the CDR3: TGCGCCAGCAGCCAAGATTATGAGGGACACAGGATCTCTTTAGGCAATCAGCCCCAGCATTTT.

Of note for this clone: This CDR3 is also generated by other DNA sequences in the sample. This chain connects TRBV7-8 to TRBJ2-7; D ambiguous. The germline V gene encodes CDR1 SGHVS and CDR2 FQNEAQ. Trimming stripped 2 bases from V and 5 bases from J, with 4 bases between. This CDR3 contains 11 residues. The CDR3 spells CASSLINEQYF. CDR3 nucleotides: TGTGCCAGCAGCTTAATAAACGAGCAGTACTTC.

V and J are TRBV5-4 and TRBJ1-3; 8 bases match TRBD1. The CDR3 is 20 residues long. CDR1 and CDR2 from the germline V gene are SGHNT and YYREEE (reference sequence). The V and J ends lost 5 bases and 0 bases, in that order; junction bases with no gene match: 19. The chain's CDR3 is CASSLLPGTGDPGSGNTIYF. The CDR3 coding sequence is TGTGCCAGCAGTTTGTTGCCCGGGACAGGTGATCCTGGCTCTGGAAACACCATATATTTT.

V and J are TRBV29-1 and TRBJ2-7; 11 bases line up with TRBD1. This CDR3 is 15 amino acids long. The V and J ends lost 5 bases and 4 bases, in that order; junction bases with no gene match: 10. The germline V gene has CDR1 SQVTM and CDR2 ANQGSEA. The CDR3 here is CSVLFWDRGEYEQYF. CDR3 nucleotides: TGCAGCGTTCTGTTTTGGGACAGGGGGGAGTACGAGCAGTACTTC.

J is TRBJ1-5 and V is TRBV2; tentatively, D is TRBD1 (6 bases). Trimming removed 5 bases at V and 3 bases at J, with 11 bases between. Germline assignment: CDR1 SNHLY and CDR2 FYNNEI. The CDR3 is 14 residues long. CDR3 sequence reads: CASSKGGVNQPQHF. CDR3 coding DNA: TGTGCCAGCAGTAAAGGGGGGGTCAATCAGCCCCAGCATTTT.

This chain connects TRBV29-1 to TRBJ1-1, with D possibly being TRBD1 (5 bases). The CDR3 runs 13 residues. CDR1 and CDR2 (germline): SQVTM, ANQGSEA. The germline V and J ends were trimmed by 7 bases and 8 bases, with 20 bases remaining between them. CDR3 nucleotide sequence: TGCAGCGCCCCCGGGGTTAGGGGAGGAGAAGCTTTCTTT. Translating it yields CSAPGVRGGEAFF.

This clone was seen only a few times. The CDR3 DNA sequence: TGTGCCAGCTCACCAAACAGGGACCCTGAAGCTTTCTTT. This sequence encodes CASSPNRDPEAFF. The chain couples TRBV18 to TRBJ1-1, with D possibly TRBD1 on 6 matching bases. V was shortened by 2 bases and J by 6 bases, with 10 bases between the two germline ends. CDR3 length: 13 amino acids. The germline gives CDR1 KGHSH, CDR2 LQKENI.

This clone occurred once. The J gene is TRBJ1-6, the V gene TRBV2; 8 nucleotides align to TRBD1. Trimming cost V 6 bases and J 7 bases; bases outside gene matches: 11. The CDR3 has 16 residues. Germline loops: CDR1 SNHLY, CDR2 FYNNEI. The CDR3 reads CASRSARTGPNSPLHF. The DNA of the CDR3 is TGTGCCAGCAGATCCGCGAGGACAGGGCCAAATTCACCCCTCCACTTT.

Here the CDR3 reads CASSLWGQGGTEAFF. CDR3 nucleotides: TGTGCCAGCAGTTTATGGGGACAGGGAGGAACTGAAGCTTTCTTT. V usage is TRBV27 and J usage is TRBJ1-1; 9 nucleotides align to TRBD1. Germline loops: CDR1 MNHEY, CDR2 SMNVEV (reference sequence). V trimming: 1 base; J trimming: 5 bases; junction bases outside the gene matches: 5. The CDR3 contains 15 residues.

This chain connects TRBV11-2 to TRBJ2-3, with 14 bases lining up with TRBD2. Germline loops: CDR1 SGHAT, CDR2 FQNNGV. The CDR3 extends over 17 amino acids. With 5 bases clipped from V and 4 bases from J, the junction kept 8 bases outside the gene matches. The CDR3 sequence: CASSARTSGGRSDTQYF. CDR3 nucleotides: TGTGCCAGCAGCGCAAGGACTAGCGGGGGGAGGTCAGATACGCAGTATTTT.

This chain uses TRBV18 with TRBJ2-7; tentative D call: TRBD2 (6 bases). V lost 0 bases and J lost 5, with 14 bases in between. Germline CDR1 is KGHSH and CDR2 is LQKENI. The CDR3 spans 15 residues. CDR3 DNA: TGTGCCAGCTCACCACCGCGGGGCAGGACCAACGAGCAGTACTTC. Translated, it gives CASSPPRGRTNEQYF.

V and J are TRBV2 and TRBJ2-2; D is perhaps TRBD2 (6 bases). CDR3 length equals 15 residues. Trimming pared 3 bases from V and 8 bases from J, leaving 16 bases between. In germline, CDR1 is SNHLY, CDR2 FYNNEI. This CDR3 is CASSEGTGGKGELFF. In DNA, the CDR3 is TGTGCCAGCAGTGAGGGAACAGGCGGGAAGGGGGAGCTGTTTTTT. The full variable domain, its missing parts supplied by reference TRBV2 and TRBJ2-2, is EPEVTQTPSHQVTQMGQEVILRCVPISNHLYFYWYRQILGQKVEFLVSFYNNEISEKSEIFDDQFSVERPDGSNFTLKIRSTKLEDSAMYFCASSEGTGGKGELFFGEGSRLTVL.

The chain employs TRBV2 and TRBJ2-2; TRBD2 matches at 8 bases. Germline CDR1 is SNHLY and CDR2 is FYNNEI. The ends lost 5 bases at V and 2 bases at J; junction bases unmatched: 4. The CDR3 runs to 15 residues. The CDR3 here is CASSKTSVNTGELFF. DNA for the CDR3: TGTGCCAGCAGTAAGACTAGCGTTAACACCGGGGAGCTGTTTTTT.

The CDR3 DNA follows: TGTGCCTGGACCACAGGGGCCCAAGAGACCCAGTACTTC. Translating it yields CAWTTGAQETQYF. The rearrangement joins TRBV30 to TRBJ2-5, with 7 bases that match TRBD1. The junction had 3 bases not matched to a gene; V was cut back by 4 bases and J by 1 base. The germline V gene encodes CDR1 GTSNPN and CDR2 SVGIG (reference sequence). The length of the CDR3 is 13 residues.